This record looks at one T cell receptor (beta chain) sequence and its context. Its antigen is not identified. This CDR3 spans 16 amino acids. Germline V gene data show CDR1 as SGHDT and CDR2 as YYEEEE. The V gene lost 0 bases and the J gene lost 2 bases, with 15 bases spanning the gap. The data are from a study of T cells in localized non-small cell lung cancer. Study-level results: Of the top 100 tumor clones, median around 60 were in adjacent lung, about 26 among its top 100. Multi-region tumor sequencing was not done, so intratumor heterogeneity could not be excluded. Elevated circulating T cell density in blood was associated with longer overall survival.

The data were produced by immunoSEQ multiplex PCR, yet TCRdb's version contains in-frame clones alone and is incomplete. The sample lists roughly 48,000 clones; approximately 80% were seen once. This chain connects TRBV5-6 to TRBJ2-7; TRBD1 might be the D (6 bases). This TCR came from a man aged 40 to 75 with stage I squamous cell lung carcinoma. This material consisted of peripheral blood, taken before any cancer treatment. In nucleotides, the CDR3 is TGTGCCAGCAGCTTGGTCGCGTGGACAGTAACCTACGAGCAGTACTTC. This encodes CASSLVAWTVTYEQYF.